This T cell receptor (beta chain) was documented in a study of CD8 T cells in Susac syndrome. Roughly 0.45 to 1 ug RNA was reverse transcribed with random hexamers. MiXCR, applied by TCRdb to the immunoSEQ multiplex PCR reads, yields one record per CDR3 protein. This sample carries 100,000 to 150,000 distinct CDR3 sequences, approximately 93% of them seen once, and the ten largest clones take 0.093%. CDR3 length equals 17 residues. V lost 4 bases, J lost 2 bases, and 18 bases lay in between. Germline CDR1 reads MNHEY; CDR2 reads SVGEGT. Sequencing of TCR beta covered CD8+ and CD4+ T cells obtained from blood. This clonotype was seen a single time.

The chain has TRBV6-2 or TRBV6-3 and TRBJ1-5, with D unresolved. The sequenced sample consisted of CD4+ T cells from PBMCs. This clonotype was obtained from a human donor with multiple sclerosis. The CDR3 DNA reads as TGTGCCAGCAGTTCACGTTTGACGGAGGGTGGCAATCAGCCCCAGCATTTT. Its translation is CASSSRLTEGGNQPQHF.